This TCR beta chain appears in the sequencing data of a study of T cells in tumors after PD-1 blockade (dated by TCRdb to between 2017 and 2020). Background on the whole study: Patients with prior checkpoint blockade, systemic immunosuppressant use, or recent radiotherapy or other anti-cancer therapy within 4 weeks were excluded. Patients were treated with either pembrolizumab 200 mg every 3 weeks or cemiplimab 350 mg every 2 weeks. Some patients also continued taking vismodegib 150 mg daily during anti-PD-1 treatment. On average, peripheral blood samples had 113,528 TCR templates (range roughly 21,000-257,772) and 35,000 to 45,000 unique clonotypes. The study performed paired single-cell RNA and TCR sequencing on site-matched tumors from BCC or SCC patients before and after anti-PD-1 therapy. To compare blood and tumor clonotypes, bulk TCR sequencing was performed on nine to eleven peripheral blood samples from roughly five patients. RECIST version 1.1 was the standard used to evaluate clinical response. Paper-wide results and their limitations: Where the novel T cell clones came from was not determined, and possible sources could include lymphoid organs or rare unexpanded clones inside the tumor or in the tumor periphery. Approximately 38% of the TCR clonotypes from tumors also showed up in blood, and some novel exhausted tumor clones were present in pre-treatment blood, which suggests peripheral recruitment.

Only one count was recorded for this clone. The clone's antigen remains unknown. The input lacks base qualities; no much larger clone sits a single base away. Explained via the paper, the time point label denotes: after anti-PD-1 therapy. For bulk TCRbeta sequencing, genomic DNA was extracted from tumor biopsies or peripheral blood, and input amounts ranged from roughly 550 ng to 6,500 ng. Histologically proven advanced or metastatic basal or squamous cell carcinoma was present in all patients, all of whom were poor candidates for surgical resection. The basal cell carcinoma cohort comprised 10 or so patients, of whom seven to nine had bulk tumor TCR sequencing. V and J are trimmed by 0 bases and 4 bases, and the gene matches miss 17 bases of the junction. The CDR3 contains 19 residues, cysteine and phenylalanine counted. The kept DNA is CDR3 alone, 57 bases in frame from the first base. Via the germline V gene (reference sequence), CDR1 is LGHDT and CDR2 YNNKEL.

Deep TCRbeta sequencing was performed with the immunoSEQ platform. The published analysis was carried out like this. For further analysis, only productive rearrangements were exported from the immunoSEQ Analyzer. T cell phenotypes were assigned to bulk TCRbeta clonotypes by matching the clonotypes to single-cell RNA+TCR-seq clones that had the same TCRbeta sequence. Clone enrichment in tumor was computed as tumor frequency divided by PBMC frequency from bulk TCR sequencing. TCRs were grouped by GLIPH into specificity groups, defined as clusters of distinct TCRs likely recognizing common antigens via shared CDR3 motifs. TCRdb limited this immuneACCESS table to in-frame rearrangements with V and J called. A share of clones is missing; checked studies link under half to unresolved V genes, and the rest is unexplained. That table is the source of V, J and clone size, and D and trimming were worked out from the DNA. The sample yields over 20,000 clones; 65% to 85% were counted once. The leading ten clones occupy 12% of the sample.

This specimen was PBMCs, taken after anti-PD-1 treatment. The clonotype comes from a human donor with basal cell carcinoma. The chain links TRBV3-1 (or the pseudogene TRBV3-2) with TRBJ2-5; 7 middle bases align to TRBD2. The DNA sequence reads TGTGCCAGCAGCCAAGAGCTCATAAATGTGGGGGGGACGGGAGAGACCCAGTACTTC. It encodes CASSQELINVGGTGETQYF.